The 14 T cell receptor beta chains below come from one sample, sequenced in a study of breast tumors, draining lymph nodes, adjacent tissues. The lymph nodes were axillary draining lymph nodes from breast cancer patients. From the multiplex PCR reads, TCRdb called clonotypes with MiXCR, one entry per CDR3 protein. The sample has roughly 100,000 distinct CDR3 sequences, roughly 33% seen once. What was sequenced was axillary lymph node tissue. These receptors were taken from a female donor with breast cancer. Some clones in this sample may be carry-over from other donors' samples.

CDR3 sequence (DNA): TGTGCCAGCAGTTTACAGCGGGGTACCTGCGAGCAGTACTTC. It translates to CASSLQRGTCEQYF. V usage is TRBV12-3 or TRBV12-4 and J usage is TRBJ2-7, with TRBD2 matching 7 bases. After removal of 2 bases from V and 6 bases from J, the junction contained 7 bases not matched to a gene. The CDR3 loop spans 14 amino acids.

This clonotype was observed at least ten times. This chain links TRBV20-1 with TRBJ2-3; TRBD1 agrees at 9 bases. The trim removed 2 bases at V and 2 bases at J, leaving 5 bases unmatched. The CDR3 sequence is 15 residues long. The germline CDR1 and CDR2 sequences are DFQATT and SNEGSKA (reference sequence). The CDR3 here is CSARPGTGYTDTQYF. CDR3 coding DNA: TGCAGTGCTAGACCCGGGACAGGGTACACAGATACGCAGTATTTT.

Worth noting for this clonotype: It may be a read error: a sequence one base away is much more abundant. The V gene is TRBV6-4, the J gene TRBJ1-3; D uncertain. Germline V lookup: CDR1 MRHNA, CDR2 SNTAGT. The CDR3 is 13 residues long. CDR3 amino acids: CASESLSGTTIYF. The CDR3 DNA is TGTGCCAGCGAGTCGCTCTCTGGAACCACCATATATTTT.

This clonotype was seen ten or more times. J is TRBJ1-3 and V is TRBV4-1; no firm D call. Germline CDR1 and CDR2: MGHRA and YSYEKL. The CDR3 has 15 amino acids. V shed 1 base and J shed 0 bases, with 7 bases lying between them. The chain's CDR3 is CASSQGIFSGNTIYF. The CDR3 DNA follows: TGCGCCAGCAGCCAAGGGATCTTCTCTGGAAACACCATATATTTT.

This clonotype has at least ten counts. The rearrangement links TRBV7-8 to TRBJ1-2; perhaps TRBD1 as D (6 bases). CDR1 SGHVS and CDR2 FQNEAQ come from the germline V gene. The CDR3 runs to 15 residues. V was trimmed by 5 bases and J by 1 base, leaving 14 bases between them. CDR3 nucleotides: TGTGCCAGCAGCCTCCCGACAGGTGATAACTATGGCTACACCTTC. Translation gives CASSLPTGDNYGYTF.

The chain uses TRBV12-5 and TRBJ2-7, with 9 bases identical to TRBD1. The germline CDR1 and CDR2 sequences are LGHNT and FRNRAP. The CDR3 runs to 14 residues. Losses at the gene ends were 7 bases for V and 3 bases for J; bases not matched to a gene: 7. Written as DNA, the CDR3 is TGTGCTAGTGCCCCCCCGGGACAGGGCTACGAGCAGTACTTC. Protein: CASAPPGQGYEQYF.

The chain employs TRBV10-1 and TRBJ2-1; 8 bases align to TRBD2. The CDR3 totals 15 residues. V shed 0 bases, J shed 3 bases, and the junction held 1 base outside the gene matches. CDR1 is WNHNN and CDR2 is SYGVQD in the germline V gene (reference sequence). The CDR3 region is CASSESGGDYNEQFF. CDR3 sequence (DNA): TGCGCCAGCAGTGAGTCCGGGGGGGACTACAATGAGCAGTTCTTC.

The sample holds many counts of this clonotype. The chain joins TRBV20-1 to TRBJ2-3; no reliable D call. The V and J ends lost 4 bases and 2 bases respectively, with 7 bases between them. This CDR3 has 12 residues. CDR1 is DFQATT and CDR2 is SNEGSKA in the germline V gene (reference sequence). DNA of the CDR3: TGCAGTGCTACATCACTCACAGATACGCAGTATTTT. Its translation: CSATSLTDTQYF.

This clonotype was observed at least ten times. The chain links TRBV7-8 to TRBJ1-1; unclear D gene. There are 13 residues in the CDR3. Germline loops: CDR1 SGHVS, CDR2 FQNEAQ. With 0 bases removed from V and 6 bases from J, the gap between germline ends came to 8 bases. CDR3 in amino acids: CASSLAPVAEAFF. The CDR3 coding sequence is TGTGCCAGCAGCTTAGCGCCGGTGGCTGAAGCTTTCTTT.

The V and J genes are TRBV6-1 and TRBJ1-5; D ambiguous. The V gene lost 5 bases and the J gene lost 5 bases, with 10 bases spanning the gap. CDR3 size: 13 residues. Germline CDR1 reads MNHNS; CDR2 reads SASEGT. CDR3 sequence: CASSLGVDQPQHF. CDR3 bases: TGTGCCAGCAGTCTCGGGGTGGATCAGCCCCAGCATTTT.

This clonotype was seen ten or more times. The chain links TRBV27 to TRBJ2-2; 10 nucleotides line up with TRBD1. The CDR3 totals 17 residues. V gave up 6 bases and J gave up 4 bases; unmatched junction bases: 11. CDR1 and CDR2 (germline): MNHEY, SMNVEV (reference sequence). The CDR3 coding sequence is TGTGCCAGCAGCTCATTTCCCCGGGACAGGGGCACCGGGGAGCTGTTTTTT. Amino acid sequence: CASSSFPRDRGTGELFF.

At least ten counts were recorded for this clonotype. The genes are TRBV6-5 and TRBJ2-7, with D hard to call. The CDR3 spans 16 residues. The germline V gene has CDR1 MNHEY and CDR2 SVGAGI. Trimming removed 0 bases at V and 1 base at J, with 13 bases between. Here the CDR3 DNA reads TGTGCCAGCAGTTACTCAGAGGCAGGTTTTTCCTACGAGCAGTACTTC. Translation: CASSYSEAGFSYEQYF.

About this clonotype: This likely comes from a read error, as the CDR3 has no conserved phenylalanine or tryptophan at its end. This chain uses TRBV7-6 with TRBJ1-6; 7 bases fit TRBD1. The CDR3 is made up of 14 amino acids. Per the germline V gene, CDR1 is SGHVS and CDR2 is FNYEAQ. With V trimmed by 5 bases and J by 8 bases, 6 bases remained unmatched. The CDR3 protein is CASSAQTGYSPLHL. In DNA form, the CDR3 reads TGTGCCAGCAGCGCCCAGACAGGGTATTCACCCCTCCACCTT.

V usage is TRBV4-1 and J usage is TRBJ2-7; TRBD2 matches 9 bases. Trimming removed 1 base from V and 4 bases from J; junction bases left unmatched: 11. The CDR3 totals 17 residues. Germline V gives CDR1 MGHRA, CDR2 YSYEKL. CDR3 amino acids: CASSQVVRGGAGYEQYF. CDR3 bases: TGCGCCAGCAGCCAAGTAGTTCGCGGGGGGGCCGGTTACGAGCAGTACTTC.